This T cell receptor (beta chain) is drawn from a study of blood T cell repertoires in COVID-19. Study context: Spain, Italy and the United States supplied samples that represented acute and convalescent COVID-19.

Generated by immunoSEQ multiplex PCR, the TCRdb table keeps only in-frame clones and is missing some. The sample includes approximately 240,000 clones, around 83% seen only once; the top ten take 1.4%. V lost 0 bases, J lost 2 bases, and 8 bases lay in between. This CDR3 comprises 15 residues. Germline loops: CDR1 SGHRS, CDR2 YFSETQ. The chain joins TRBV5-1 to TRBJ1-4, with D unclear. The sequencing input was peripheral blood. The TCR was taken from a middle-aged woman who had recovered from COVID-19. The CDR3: CASSLGGATNEKLFF. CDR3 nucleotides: TGCGCCAGCAGCTTGGGGGGAGCGACTAATGAAAAACTGTTTTTT.